This T cell receptor (beta chain) is from a study of PD-1 blockade in classical Hodgkin lymphoma. Trimming took 5 bases from V and 1 from J; bases not matched to a gene: 1. The CDR3 contains 15 residues. CDR1 and CDR2 from the germline V gene are LGHNA and YNFKEQ. The patients all showed relapse after autologous stem cell transplantation, while their brentuximab vedotin exposure varied. Clones were sequenced by immunoSEQ multiplex PCR, and TCRdb holds only the in-frame ones, with some missing. In the table there are about 19,000 clones, roughly 85% of which are singletons. This clone appeared once. This receptor was obtained from a human donor with classical Hodgkin lymphoma. This specimen consisted of peripheral blood mononuclear cells (PBMCs), obtained before the second cycle of nivolumab. V is TRBV4-2 and J is TRBJ2-4, with TRBD2 identical over 11 bases. The CDR3 DNA reads TGTGCCAGCAGCTCTAGCGGGGGGGCCAAAAACATTCAGTACTTC. Protein sequence: CASSSSGGAKNIQYF.